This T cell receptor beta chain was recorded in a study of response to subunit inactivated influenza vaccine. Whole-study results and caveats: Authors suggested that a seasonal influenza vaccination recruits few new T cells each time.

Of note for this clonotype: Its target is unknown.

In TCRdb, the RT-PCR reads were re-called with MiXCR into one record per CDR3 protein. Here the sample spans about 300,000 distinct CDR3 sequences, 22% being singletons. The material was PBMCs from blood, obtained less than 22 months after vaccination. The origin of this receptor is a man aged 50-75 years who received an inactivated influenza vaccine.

Here the CDR3 DNA reads TGTGCCAGCAGCTTGGCCGCCGGACTAGCGGAAATCAACACCGGGGAGCTGTTTTTT. Protein sequence: CASSLAAGLAEINTGELFF. The rearrangement joins TRBV5-4 to TRBJ2-2, with TRBD2 matching 10 bases. Trimming cost V 0 bases and J 2 bases; bases outside gene matches: 10. Per the germline V gene, CDR1 is SGHNT and CDR2 is YYREEE (reference sequence). This CDR3 region has 19 residues.